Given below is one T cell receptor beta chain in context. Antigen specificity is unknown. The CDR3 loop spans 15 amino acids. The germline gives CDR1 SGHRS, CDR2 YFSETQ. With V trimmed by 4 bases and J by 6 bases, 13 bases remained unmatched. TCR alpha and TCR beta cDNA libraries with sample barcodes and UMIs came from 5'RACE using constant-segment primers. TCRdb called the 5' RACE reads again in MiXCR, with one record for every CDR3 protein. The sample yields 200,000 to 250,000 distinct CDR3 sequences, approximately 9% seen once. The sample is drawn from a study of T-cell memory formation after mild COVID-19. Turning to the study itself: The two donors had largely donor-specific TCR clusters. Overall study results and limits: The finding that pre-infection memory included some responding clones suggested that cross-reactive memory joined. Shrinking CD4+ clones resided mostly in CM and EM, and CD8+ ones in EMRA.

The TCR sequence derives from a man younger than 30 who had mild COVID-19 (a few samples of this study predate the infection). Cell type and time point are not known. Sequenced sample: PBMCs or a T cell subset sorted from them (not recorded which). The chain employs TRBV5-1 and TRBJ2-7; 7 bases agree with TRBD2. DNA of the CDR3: TGCGCCAGCAGCCCTGCCGGGACTACGAAGGGCGAGCAGTACTTC. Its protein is CASSPAGTTKGEQYF.